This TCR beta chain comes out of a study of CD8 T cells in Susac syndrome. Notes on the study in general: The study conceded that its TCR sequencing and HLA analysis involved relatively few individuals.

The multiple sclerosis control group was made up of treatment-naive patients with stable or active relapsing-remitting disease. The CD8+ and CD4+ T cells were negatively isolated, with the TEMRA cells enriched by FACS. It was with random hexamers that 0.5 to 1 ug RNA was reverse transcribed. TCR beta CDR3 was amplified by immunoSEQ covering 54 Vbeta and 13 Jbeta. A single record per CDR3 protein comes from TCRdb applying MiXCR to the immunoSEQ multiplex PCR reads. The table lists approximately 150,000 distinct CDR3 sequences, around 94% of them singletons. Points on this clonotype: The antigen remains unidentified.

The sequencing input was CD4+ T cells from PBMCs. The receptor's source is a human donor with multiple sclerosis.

The CDR3 is CASSLALRGSGETQYF. The CDR3, as DNA: TGTGCCAGCAGCTTAGCGCTCCGGGGGAGCGGGGAGACCCAGTACTTC. The J gene is TRBJ2-5, the V gene TRBV7-8, with TRBD2 as a possible D gene (6 bases). There are 16 residues in the CDR3. The germline gives CDR1 SGHVS, CDR2 FQNEAQ. Trimming left V 0 bases short and J 5 bases short, with 16 bases between.